The following is a T cell receptor beta chain sequence with its context. The antigen it binds to is not known. Base qualities are missing; no much larger clone stands one base away. Sequencing of TCR beta CDR3 regions was performed at survey depth on the immunoSEQ platform. The QIAamp DNA micro kit was used to extract genomic DNA from every cultured and uncultured CD8+ T cell population. Under the source paper's analysis protocol: Samples with under 5,000 productive reads were excluded, and this exclusion removed about 7% of the roughly 75 HIV peptide-stimulated cultures. Sequences were trimmed to CDR3 by a MANAFEST web app, and nonproductive sequences, CDR3s under 5 amino acids, and sequences not starting with C or ending with F/W were removed. To count as antigen-specific, a clonotype had to be expanded in at least 2 of 3 replicates compared with the no-peptide control at FDR 0.01, and only within one epitope family. A frequency at least fivefold higher than in wells stimulated with peptides from other epitope families was additionally required for specific clonotypes. The table was pulled from immuneACCESS by TCRdb, which kept in-frame rearrangements only. Such tables lose some clones; where checked, under half of the loss comes from unresolved V genes, and the rest has no known cause. V and J calls and clone size are copied from that table; D and trimming were computed from the DNA. The sample table holds over 6,000 clones, of which roughly two thirds were seen once. Clones ranked in the top ten supply about 40% of the sample.

This specimen comes from a study of CD8 T cell repertoires and HIV-1 epitope variants (dated by TCRdb to 2018 to 2021). Context from the whole study: Twenty-five peptides representing autologous and known Gag and Nef epitope variants were each used to stimulate T cells in separate culture wells. Running each culture condition in triplicate, except for one peptide done in duplicate, gave a total of 83 T cell cultures. The cultures were grown for more than nine days in IMDM with gentamicin, and half of the media was changed on days 3 and 7 with IL-2, IL-7 and IL-15 added. T cells were enriched using the EasySep Human T Cell Enrichment Kit and were co-cultured with equal numbers of autologous T cell-negative cells serving as antigen-presenting cells. An aliquot of 1M T cells was set aside as an uncultured baseline condition, separate from the approximately 83 T cell cultures. Among the control conditions were a peptide pool of CMV, EBV and flu, the Ebola AY9 epitope serving as a negative control, and a well with no peptide. Tested epitopes included three Gag epitope families and Nef HW9 and YT9.

The EasySep Human CD8+ T Cell Enrichment Kit was used on day 10 to isolate CD8+ T cells from every culture. V loses 8 bases of germline sequence and J loses 3 bases, and the interval between the two ends is 20 bases. The CDR3 holds 15 amino acids from the cysteine to the phenylalanine. The retained sequence is limited to the CDR3, 45 bases, with the frame set at the first base. Via the germline V gene (reference sequence), CDR1 is MNHEY and CDR2 SMNVEV. Study-wide findings and limitations: The study identified eight to ten antigen-specific TCR beta clonotypes, 6 or 7 of which appeared to be cross-reactive for autologous or known escape epitope variants. Only TCR beta chains were identified by the assay, and proliferation to antigen, not T cell function or cytokine profile, was indicated. A handful of clonotypes recognized the Nef KF9 family and one the HW9 family, with no responses to the TAALDMSHF plasma variant.

The specimen sequenced was cultured CD8+ T cells derived from PBMCs. The sequence was collected from a male donor with HIV. Recombination linked TRBV27 to TRBJ2-7, with an unclear D gene assignment. The CDR3 has the sequence CASLEGPGPLYEQYF. The sequence in DNA is TGTGCCAGCCTCGAAGGACCAGGACCACTCTACGAGCAGTACTTC.